Following are 29 T cell receptor beta chains from one sample sequenced in a study of immune cell composition in non-small cell lung cancer. Only in-frame clones appear in the TCRdb table, and some are missing; sequencing was by immunoSEQ multiplex PCR. Here the sample spans about 14,000 clones, 81% being singletons. The sequenced material came from lung tumor tissue. The receptors derive from a human donor with non-small cell lung cancer.

The chain is built from TRBV2 and TRBJ2-5; D gene uncertain. Looked up from germline, CDR1 is SNHLY and CDR2 is FYNNEI. The CDR3 runs 16 residues. V was clipped by 2 bases and J by 2 bases, with 15 bases between them. CDR3 loop: CASSETAAEAQETQYF. CDR3 in DNA: TGTGCCAGCAGTGAAACCGCCGCGGAAGCACAAGAGACCCAGTACTTC. Complete variable domain (other parts from reference TRBV2 and TRBJ2-5): EPEVTQTPSHQVTQMGQEVILRCVPISNHLYFYWYRQILGQKVEFLVSFYNNEISEKSEIFDDQFSVERPDGSNFTLKIRSTKLEDSAMYFCASSETAAEAQETQYFGPGTRLLVL.

This chain uses TRBV10-3 with TRBJ2-3; D perhaps matches TRBD2 (6 bases). The CDR3 consists of 12 residues. Germline lookup yields CDR1 ENHRY and CDR2 SYGVKD. Between the trimmed V and J ends, which lost 8 bases and 4 bases, there was a span of 10 bases. In DNA, the CDR3 is TGTGCCATCCGGGAGAACCCAGATACGCAGTATTTT. Its protein is CAIRENPDTQYF.

The V gene is TRBV4-2, the J gene TRBJ1-4; no firm D call. CDR1 LGHNA and CDR2 YNFKEQ come from the germline V gene. The CDR3 sequence is 16 residues long. With 0 bases removed from V and 4 bases from J, the gap between germline ends came to 12 bases. The CDR3 region is CASSQDWLKGNEKLFF. The CDR3, as DNA: TGTGCCAGCAGCCAAGATTGGCTGAAGGGTAATGAAAAACTGTTTTTT.

In this sample, this clone turned up a few times. The gene calls are TRBV9 and TRBJ2-1, with 7 bases fitting TRBD2. CDR1 is SGDLS, CDR2 YYNGEE, per germline. This CDR3 is 15 amino acids long. V lost 0 bases to trimming and J lost 8 bases; unmatched junction nucleotides: 8. CDR3 sequence: CASSVAGGSSHEQFF. CDR3 bases: TGTGCCAGCAGCGTAGCTGGCGGGAGTTCTCATGAGCAGTTCTTC. The whole variable domain, filled in from reference TRBV9 and TRBJ2-1, reads DSGVTQTPKHLITATGQRVTLRCSPRSGDLSVYWYQQSLDQGLQFLIQYYNGEERAKGNILERFSAQQFPDLHSELNLSSLELGDSALYFCASSVAGGSSHEQFFGPGTRLTVL.

This chain uses TRBV19 with TRBJ1-5; D is unclear. CDR1 and CDR2 from the germline V gene are LNHDA and SQIVND (reference sequence). The ends were cut back, 0 bases at V and 0 bases at J, with 15 bases in the middle. The CDR3 is 18 residues long. Here the CDR3 reads CASSIDIGSENSNQPQHF. The CDR3 coding sequence is TGTGCCAGTAGTATAGATATTGGCAGCGAGAATAGCAATCAGCCCCAGCATTTT.

The chain has TRBV28 and TRBJ2-5; 7 bases are shared with TRBD1. Trimming cost V 3 bases and J 4 bases; bases outside gene matches: 11. The germline CDR1 and CDR2 sequences are MDHEN and SYDVKM. There are 16 residues in the CDR3. CDR3 bases: TGTGCCAGCAGTTTGTACCAGGGGGAGTTCCCAGAGACCCAGTACTTC. This codes for CASSLYQGEFPETQYF.

This chain uses TRBV28 with TRBJ2-3, with 7 bases lining up with TRBD1. This CDR3 spans 14 amino acids. In germline, CDR1 is MDHEN, CDR2 SYDVKM. The trim removed 7 bases at V and 2 bases at J, leaving 6 bases unmatched. CDR3 in amino acids: CASTPGQTTDTQYF. CDR3 DNA sequence: TGTGCCAGCACCCCGGGACAGACCACAGATACGCAGTATTTT.

This clone was seen a few times. Other nucleotide sequences in the sample specify the same CDR3. CDR3 region: CASSLDDGGETQYF. In nucleotides, the CDR3 is TGTGCCAGCAGCTTAGACGATGGAGGGGAGACCCAGTACTTC. The gene calls are TRBV11-3 and TRBJ2-5; D possibly corresponds to TRBD2 (6 bases). Trimming took off 0 bases at V and 5 bases at J, with 10 bases between the two ends. The CDR3 extends over 14 amino acids. Germline lookup yields CDR1 SGHNT and CDR2 YENEEA.

This clone was observed a few times. V gene TRBV6-5 combines with J gene TRBJ1-5; the D gene is possibly TRBD1 (5 bases). The CDR3 length is 15 residues. The germline CDR1 and CDR2 sequences are MNHEY and SVGAGI. V lost 4 bases and J lost 2, with 12 bases in between. CDR3 nucleotide sequence: TGTGCCAGCAGTTCGGCCGGGGCGGGCAATCAGCCCCAGCATTTT. It encodes CASSSAGAGNQPQHF.

The rearrangement uses TRBV19 and TRBJ2-3, with 15 bases fitting TRBD2. The J segment lost 5 bases and the V segment lost 5 bases, leaving 2 bases of the junction unmatched. The germline CDR1 and CDR2 sequences are LNHDA and SQIVND (reference sequence). This CDR3 region has 15 residues. CDR3 sequence: CASSGLAGGQDTQYF. In DNA form, the CDR3 reads TGTGCCAGTAGTGGACTAGCGGGAGGGCAAGATACGCAGTATTTT. Full variable domain (rest looked up from reference TRBV19 and TRBJ2-3): DGGITQSPKYLFRKEGQNVTLSCEQNLNHDAMYWYRQDPGQGLRLIYYSQIVNDFQKGDIAEGYSVSREKKESFPLTVTSAQKNPTAFYLCASSGLAGGQDTQYFGPGTRLTVL.

This chain connects TRBV7-9 to TRBJ1-1; D is undetermined. The CDR3 contains 15 residues. V was shortened by 2 bases and J by 2 bases, with 12 bases between the two germline ends. The germline V gene has CDR1 SEHNR and CDR2 FQNEAQ (reference sequence). The CDR3 nucleotides are TGTGCCAGCAGCTTATTAGGGAGCTTAAACACTGAAGCTTTCTTT. Amino acids: CASSLLGSLNTEAFF. Looking up the rest from reference TRBV7-9 and TRBJ1-1 gives the full variable domain: DTGVSQNPRHKITKRGQNVTFRCDPISEHNRLYWYRQTLGQGPEFLTYFQNEAQLEKSRLLSDRFSAERPKGSFSTLEIQRTEQGDSAMYLCASSLLGSLNTEAFFGQGTRLTVV.

This chain's CDR3 is CASRYGQGYEQYF. The DNA of the CDR3 is TGTGCCAGCAGATATGGACAGGGATACGAGCAGTACTTC. V gene TRBV6-5 combines with J gene TRBJ2-7; 8 nucleotides match TRBD1. Trimming at V came to 6 bases and at J to 4 bases, leaving 5 bases not matched to a gene. Germline V gene lookup returns CDR1 MNHEY and CDR2 SVGAGI. There are 13 residues in the CDR3.

The rearrangement uses TRBV6-4 and TRBJ1-5; D is undetermined. The CDR3 totals 12 residues. Germline V gene sequence: CDR1 MRHNA, CDR2 SNTAGT. V was cut by 8 bases and J by 9 bases, with 14 bases left in between. The CDR3 DNA reads as TGTGCCAGCTCCCCCGTAAAATGGCCCCAGCATTTT. Translating gives CASSPVKWPQHF.

The chain joins TRBV9 to TRBJ2-1, with a possible D match to TRBD2 (6 bases). V was trimmed by 1 base and J by 8 bases, leaving 10 bases between them. The germline gives CDR1 SGDLS, CDR2 YYNGEE. This CDR3 has 13 amino acids. The CDR3 DNA follows: TGTGCCAGCAGCGTAACGGGACTCGATGAGCAGTTCTTC. As protein: CASSVTGLDEQFF.

This chain connects TRBV11-3 to TRBJ1-3; D is possibly TRBD1 (6 bases). The germline CDR1 and CDR2 sequences are SGHNT and YENEEA. CDR3 size: 15 residues. Trimming cost V 6 bases and J 2 bases, with 14 bases left between them. The CDR3 DNA reads TGTGCCAGCAGTCCAAGGACAGAACCTGGAAACACCATATATTTT. It encodes CASSPRTEPGNTIYF.

This clone was seen just once. The chain links TRBV5-5 to TRBJ2-3; no firm D call. Germline-derived CDR1 and CDR2 are SGHKS and YYEKEE (reference sequence). Between the trimmed V and J ends, which lost 1 base and 1 base, there was a span of 10 bases. CDR3 length: 15 amino acids. CDR3 sequence (DNA): TGTGCCAGCAGCTTGTCGCTTCGGGGCACAGATACGCAGTATTTT. The encoded protein is CASSLSLRGTDTQYF.

The gene calls are TRBV5-1 and TRBJ2-7, with D maybe TRBD2 (6 bases). Germline CDR1 and CDR2: SGHRS and YFSETQ. The CDR3 is 14 residues long. Trimming pared 4 bases from V and 0 bases from J, leaving 11 bases between. CDR3 nucleotide sequence: TGCGCCAGCAGCGGGGGGACCTCCTCCTACGAGCAGTACTTC. It yields the protein CASSGGTSSYEQYF. The variable domain in full, completed from reference TRBV5-1 and TRBJ2-7, reads KAGVTQTPRYLIKTRGQQVTLSCSPISGHRSVSWYQQTPGQGLQFLFEYFSETQRNKGNFPGRFSGRQFSNSRSEMNVSTLELGDSALYLCASSGGTSSYEQYFGPGTRLTVT.

The chain employs TRBV6-5 and TRBJ2-4, with TRBD1 as a possible D gene (6 bases). Germline CDR1 MNHEY, CDR2 SVGAGI. V was shortened by 2 bases and J by 3 bases, with 14 bases between the two germline ends. The CDR3 runs 16 residues. The CDR3 region is CASSYGSGVGKNIQYF. The DNA of the CDR3 is TGTGCCAGCAGTTACGGGTCAGGGGTAGGCAAAAACATTCAGTACTTC.

This rearrangement joins TRBV6-1 to TRBJ2-3; possible D gene TRBD2, 7 bases. The CDR3 covers 15 residues. V was clipped by 10 bases and J by 3 bases, with 20 bases between them. The germline gives CDR1 MNHNS, CDR2 SASEGT. The DNA for the CDR3 is TGTGCCATTACGCGGGGGCGCCTAGTTACAGATACGCAGTATTTT. Amino acid sequence: CAITRGRLVTDTQYF.

This clone was seen only a few times. The chain couples TRBV25-1 to TRBJ1-2, with D possibly being TRBD1 (6 bases). The CDR3 loop spans 13 amino acids. From germline, CDR1 is MGHDK and CDR2 SYGVNS. The V end was cut by 2 bases, the J end by 2 bases, with 6 bases between. Written as DNA, the CDR3 is TGTGCCAGCAGTGAACAGGGGAACTATGGCTACACCTTC. It specifies CASSEQGNYGYTF.

To note about this clone: At one of its ends the junction is not consistent with the germline gene, which may arise from a read error. The chain has TRBV18 and TRBJ2-6; tentatively, D is TRBD1 or TRBD2 (6 bases each). Germline lookup yields CDR1 KGHSH and CDR2 LQKENI. The CDR3 is made up of 18 amino acids. CDR3 coding DNA: TGTGCCAGCTCAACTGCTGGGGACATTTACAAAGCGGGCCAACGTCCTGACTTC. Translation: CASSTAGDIYKAGQRPDF. Combining the CDR3 with reference TRBV18 and TRBJ2-6 gives the whole variable domain NAGVMQNPRHLVRRRGQEARLRCSPMKGHSHVYWYRQLPEEGLKFMVYLQKENIIDESGMPKERFSAEFPKEGPSILRIQQVVRGDSAAYFCASSTAGDIYKAGQRPDFGAGSRLTVL.

The genes are TRBV28 and TRBJ2-7; TRBD1 matches at 10 bases. CDR1 is MDHEN, CDR2 SYDVKM, per germline. The V and J ends lost 5 bases and 5 bases, in that order; junction bases with no gene match: 6. CDR3 length: 14 residues. The CDR3 loop reads CASSPRDRGHEQYF. CDR3 nucleotide sequence: TGTGCCAGCAGTCCCCGGGACAGGGGCCACGAGCAGTACTTC.

The chain joins TRBV11-2 to TRBJ1-5; D remains unclear. Germline V lookup: CDR1 SGHAT, CDR2 FQNNGV. The germline V and J ends were trimmed by 1 base and 3 bases, with 4 bases remaining between them. CDR3 length: 13 amino acids. The CDR3 DNA is TGTGCCAGCAGCTTAGGGGACAATCAGCCCCAGCATTTT. Translated, it gives CASSLGDNQPQHF.

The chain recombines TRBV7-9 with TRBJ1-1; D is unresolved. CDR3 length: 11 residues. Trimming removed 5 bases at V and 4 bases at J, with 5 bases between. Germline-derived CDR1 and CDR2 are SEHNR and FQNEAQ (reference sequence). The CDR3 sequence: CASSLLTEAFF. DNA of the CDR3: TGTGCCAGCAGCCTTCTCACTGAAGCTTTCTTT.

This clone appeared once. CDR3 sequence (DNA): TGTGCCACCCTAGCCCCGGGAGGTGGCTACGAGCAGTACTTC. This gives the protein CATLAPGGGYEQYF. The J gene is TRBJ2-7, the V gene TRBV28, with 7 nucleotides matching TRBD2. V dropped 10 bases and J dropped 3; count of bases not matched to a gene: 12. CDR1 is MDHEN, CDR2 SYDVKM, per germline. The CDR3 contains 14 residues.

The CDR3 DNA is TGTGCCAGCAGCGCCGGGATCTCTGGGGCCAACGTCCTGACTTTC. This encodes CASSAGISGANVLTF. V is TRBV9 and J is TRBJ2-6; D might be TRBD2 (5 bases). Trimming removed 3 bases from V and 0 bases from J, with 7 bases in between. This CDR3 has 15 residues. The V gene's germline CDR1 is SGDLS and CDR2 YYNGEE.

This chain links TRBV5-1 with TRBJ2-1; TRBD2 might be the D (6 bases). V lost 0 bases and J lost 6, with 16 bases in between. CDR1 and CDR2 (germline): SGHRS, YFSETQ. This CDR3 has 16 residues. This CDR3 reads CASSLGGTHGGNEQFF. CDR3 bases: TGCGCCAGCAGCTTGGGCGGGACCCACGGCGGCAATGAGCAGTTCTTC.

The chain uses TRBV10-3 and TRBJ2-1; D remains unclear. CDR1 ENHRY and CDR2 SYGVKD come from the germline V gene. The CDR3 has 15 residues. With 2 bases removed from V and 0 bases from J, the gap between germline ends came to 8 bases. The CDR3 spells CAISEGGSSYNEQFF. The CDR3 bases are TGTGCCATCAGTGAGGGCGGAAGCTCCTACAATGAGCAGTTCTTC.

This clone is large. The CDR3 coding sequence is TGCAGCGTTGATCGGTTGGAAAGACTAGCGGGACTCCAGGATTACAATGAGCAGTTCTTC. Residues: CSVDRLERLAGLQDYNEQFF. The chain joins TRBV29-1 to TRBJ2-1, with TRBD2 matching over 11 bases. The CDR3 runs to 20 residues. The germline V gene has CDR1 SQVTM and CDR2 ANQGSEA. V gave up 3 bases and J gave up 4 bases; unmatched junction bases: 20.